Listed below are T cell receptor beta chains from one sample, sequenced in a study of OX40 agonist ivuxolimab in advanced cancers. The assay was immunoSEQ multiplex PCR, and TCRdb's table has in-frame clones only and misses some. Of nearly 80,000 clones listed, 75% to 95% were seen once; the top ten hold around 6.5%. Sample: CD4+ or CD8+ T cells sorted from blood, taken in a trial of the OX40 agonist ivuxolimab. Receptors originate from an adult with an advanced solid tumor such as melanoma, head and neck, liver or kidney cancer. The CDR3 runs from the conserved cysteine through the conserved F or W. D genes are given only for firm matches. Only some rows state a clone size, as once, few, many or a class for expanded clones.

.	TRBV10-3	TRBJ2-7	.	CAISESASSGEQYF	TGTGCCATCAGTGAGTCGGCTAGTTCTGGCGAGCAGTACTTC
TRBD2	TRBV19	TRBJ2-7	.	CASGPGLAREQYF	TGTGCCAGTGGTCCGGGACTAGCTCGGGAGCAGTACTTC
.	TRBV28	TRBJ1-5	.	CASSAGARSNQPQHF	TGTGCCAGCAGTGCAGGGGCTAGGAGCAATCAGCCCCAGCATTTT
TRBD1	TRBV9	TRBJ2-7	.	CASSGRDSLYEQYF	TGTGCCAGCAGCGGCCGGGACAGCCTCTACGAGCAGTACTTC
TRBD2	TRBV6-4	TRBJ2-1	.	CASSVAGSYNEQFF	TGTGCCAGCAGTGTAGCGGGCTCCTACAATGAGCAGTTCTTC
.	TRBV7-8	TRBJ2-5	.	CASSSWTRQTGTQYF	TGTGCCAGCAGCTCGTGGACTCGTCAAACAGGGACCCAGTACTTC
.	TRBV27	TRBJ1-3	.	CATKQRQFSGNTIYF	TGTGCCACCAAGCAAAGACAGTTCTCTGGAAACACCATATATTTT
TRBD1	TRBV9	TRBJ1-1	.	CASSVGTGNTEAFF	TGTGCCAGCAGCGTAGGGACAGGGAACACTGAAGCTTTCTTT
.	TRBV18	TRBJ2-3	.	CASSPGDTQYF	TGTGCCAGCTCACCAGGAGATACGCAGTATTTT
TRBD1	TRBV5-4	TRBJ2-7	.	CASSSGTGNFYEQYF	TGTGCCAGCAGCTCCGGGACAGGCAATTTTTACGAGCAGTACTTC
.	TRBV5-8	TRBJ1-1	.	CASKMWEFNTEAFF	TGTGCCAGCAAAATGTGGGAATTTAACACTGAAGCTTTCTTT
TRBD2	TRBV10-2	TRBJ2-3	.	CASRLGTSGRRDTQYF	TGCGCCAGCAGACTAGGGACTAGCGGAAGGCGGGATACGCAGTATTTT
.	TRBV30	TRBJ2-6	.	CAWRWGPGANVLTF	TGTGCCTGGAGATGGGGGCCTGGGGCCAACGTCCTGACTTTC
TRBD1	TRBV7-8	TRBJ2-7	once	CASASPGQETYEQYF	TGTGCCAGCGCTTCGCCGGGACAGGAGACCTACGAGCAGTACTTC
TRBD1	TRBV12-5	TRBJ1-2	few	CASGTDRTGYTF	TGTGCTAGTGGTACGGACAGGACTGGCTACACCTTC
.	TRBV5-4	TRBJ2-5	once	CASSLVARRETQYF	TGTGCCAGCAGCTTGGTTGCGAGGAGGGAGACCCAGTACTTC
TRBD2	TRBV4-1	TRBJ2-7	.	CASSQAGRLAGGEQYF	TGCGCCAGCAGCCAAGCCGGACGACTAGCGGGTGGGGAGCAGTACTTC
TRBD2	TRBV6-1	TRBJ2-1	.	CASSERLAGALLYNEQFF	TGTGCCAGCAGTGAACGGTTAGCGGGAGCTCTCCTCTACAATGAGCAGTTCTTC
.	TRBV6-6	TRBJ2-1	.	CASSHLRGVGYNEQFF	TGTGCCAGCAGTCACTTGCGGGGAGTGGGATACAATGAGCAGTTCTTC
.	TRBV5-1	TRBJ2-2	.	CASSLQEPNTGELFF	TGCGCCAGCAGCTTACAAGAACCGAACACCGGGGAGCTGTTTTTT
TRBD2	TRBV6-5	TRBJ2-1	.	CASSYSGTSYNEQFF	TGTGCCAGCAGTTATAGCGGGACATCTTACAATGAGCAGTTCTTC
TRBD2	TRBV27	TRBJ2-2	.	CASKRGLAGGQNTGELFF	TGTGCCAGCAAGCGGGGACTAGCGGGAGGGCAGAACACCGGGGAGCTGTTTTTT
.	TRBV28	TRBJ2-5	.	CAVKGTALYQETQYF	TGTGCCGTGAAGGGGACCGCCCTGTACCAAGAGACCCAGTACTTC
TRBD1	TRBV6-4	TRBJ1-3	.	CAIKNRGIAGNTIYF	TGTGCCATTAAGAACAGGGGAATTGCAGGAAACACCATATATTTT
.	TRBV6-5	TRBJ1-3	.	CATTAATGNTIYF	TGTGCCACAACGGCGGCGACGGGGAACACCATATATTTT
TRBD1	TRBV6-4	TRBJ1-2	.	CASSQPQGLDYGYTF	TGTGCCAGCAGTCAACCACAGGGGCTAGACTATGGCTACACCTTC
TRBD1	TRBV6-5	TRBJ2-4	.	CASRPQGVAKNIQYF	TGTGCCAGCAGACCTCAGGGGGTAGCCAAAAACATTCAGTACTTC
TRBD1	TRBV7-9	TRBJ1-1	.	CASRRQGANTEAFF	TGTGCCAGCAGGCGACAGGGGGCGAACACTGAAGCTTTCTTT
TRBD2	TRBV5-1	TRBJ2-1	.	CASSPSGGHNEQFF	TGCGCCAGCAGCCCTAGCGGGGGCCACAATGAGCAGTTCTTC
TRBD1	TRBV7-9	TRBJ2-1	.	CASSLGTGRRNEQFF	TGTGCCAGCAGCTTAGGGACAGGGAGGCGCAATGAGCAGTTCTTC
.	TRBV18	TRBJ2-3	once	CASSPPMHSGLDTQYF	TGTGCCAGCTCACCACCGATGCATTCAGGTTTAGATACGCAGTATTTT
.	TRBV2	TRBJ1-2	.	CASSGAYPATF	TGTGCCAGCAGTGGGGCATATCCAGCCACCTTC
.	TRBV28	TRBJ2-6	.	CASSVPGQPGANVLTF	TGTGCCAGCAGTGTGCCGGGACAACCTGGGGCCAACGTCCTGACTTTC
.	TRBV23-1	TRBJ2-7	.	CASSRTTGTKYEQYF	TGCGCCAGCAGTCGTACGACTGGGACAAAGTACGAGCAGTACTTC
.	TRBV6-1	TRBJ2-5	.	CASSEKGETQYF	TGTGCCAGCAGTGAAAAAGGGGAGACCCAGTACTTC
TRBD1	TRBV9	TRBJ2-3	.	CASSSRSDRSTDTQYF	TGTGCCAGCAGCTCGAGATCGGACAGGTCCACAGATACGCAGTATTTT
.	TRBV6-6	TRBJ1-4	.	CASSRQHNEKLFF	TGTGCCAGCAGTAGACAGCATAATGAAAAACTGTTTTTT
.	TRBV5-6	TRBJ2-5	.	CASSLTRLVYGPETQYF	TGTGCCAGCAGCCTTACCCGACTAGTTTACGGTCCGGAGACCCAGTACTTC
TRBD2	TRBV10-1	TRBJ2-2	.	CASSSGNGGELFF	TGCGCCAGCAGTAGCGGGAATGGCGGGGAGCTGTTTTTT
TRBD1	TRBV6-5	TRBJ1-5	.	CASRPTGGTRQPQHF	TGTGCCAGCAGACCGACAGGGGGCACTAGGCAGCCCCAGCATTTT
TRBD2	TRBV18	TRBJ2-5	.	CASSPRGAGVKETQYF	TGTGCCAGCTCACCACGTGGCGCGGGAGTTAAGGAGACCCAGTACTTC
.	TRBV19	TRBJ1-5	.	CASSVTPYSNQPQHF	TGTGCCAGTAGTGTGACACCATATAGCAATCAGCCCCAGCATTTT
TRBD2	TRBV5-1	TRBJ2-3	.	CASSPSRAGARDTQYF	TGCGCCAGCAGCCCATCCAGGGCGGGAGCGAGAGATACGCAGTATTTT
TRBD1	TRBV12-5	TRBJ1-1	.	CASGFLSAGGTEAFF	TGTGCTAGTGGTTTCCTTTCGGCAGGGGGCACTGAAGCTTTCTTT